Included here is one TCR beta chain sequence, with context. Its matching antigen is unknown. Assay used: immunoSEQ multiplex PCR; TCRdb lists only in-frame clones, some missing. The sample has 350,000 to 600,000 clones, roughly nine tenths seen once. This specimen comes from a study of Ad26.COV2.S vaccination and SARS-CoV-2 variants. As to treatment: roughly 18 received Ad26.COV2.S at low or high dose, single or two shots; a few received placebo; per-sample allocation not given. Sampling happened 63 days after the first vaccine or placebo injection. An Ad26 vector carrying the Wuhan-strain SARS-CoV-2 spike served as the vaccine. Overall study results and limits: Considerable breadth of spike-specific CD8+ and CD4+ T cell responses has reportedly been documented following vaccination.

The CDR3 spans 13 residues. CDR1 and CDR2 from the germline V gene are SGHAT and FQDESV (reference sequence). V lost 5 bases and J lost 12; bases outside the gene matches: 10. This TCR was recovered from a person between 18 and 65 years old who received the Ad26.COV2.S COVID-19 vaccine or a placebo. The material sequenced was peripheral blood, taken in a trial of Ad26.COV2.S vaccine versus placebo. The chain combines TRBV11-1 with TRBJ1-5, with 7 bases that match TRBD1. CDR3 region: CASSPDKTGIQHF. The CDR3 coding sequence is TGTGCCAGCAGCCCAGACAAGACAGGGATCCAGCATTTT.